This T cell receptor beta chain came from a study of T cell responses to AZD1222 COVID-19 vaccine. Study-wide results and caveats: Vaccine-associated CD4 TCRs spanned spike, dominant at 160-218 and 743-854. Repertoire collection took place solely once the T cell response had peaked.

The CDR3 length is 11 residues. Germline V lookup: CDR1 MDHEN, CDR2 SYDVKM. V was clipped by 9 bases and J by 5 bases, with 11 bases between them. TCRdb keeps only in-frame clones here, not all; method: immunoSEQ multiplex PCR. The table lists 75,000 to 100,000 clones, approximately 90% of them singletons. Concerning this clone: Its matching antigen is unknown.

The clonotype comes from an adult in good health. Material: peripheral blood, obtained on day 0 of AZD1222 vaccination. J is TRBJ2-7 and V is TRBV28; D call uncertain. The CDR3 here is CASRDWNEQYF. CDR3 sequence (DNA): TGTGCCAGTCGCGATTGGAACGAGCAGTACTTC.